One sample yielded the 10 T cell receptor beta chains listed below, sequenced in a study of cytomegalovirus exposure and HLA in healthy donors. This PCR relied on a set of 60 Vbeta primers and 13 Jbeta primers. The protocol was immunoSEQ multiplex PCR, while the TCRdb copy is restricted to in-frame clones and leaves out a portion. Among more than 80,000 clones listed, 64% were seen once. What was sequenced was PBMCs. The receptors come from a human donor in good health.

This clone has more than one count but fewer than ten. The CDR3 loop is CASSLSTSSEQYF. Written as DNA, the CDR3 is TGTGCCAGCAGCTTAAGCACCTCGAGCGAGCAGTACTTC. The chain employs TRBV7-3 and TRBJ2-7; D gene ambiguous. V shed 1 base and J shed 6 bases, with 10 bases lying between them. Germline lookup yields CDR1 SGHTA and CDR2 FQGTGA. This CDR3 region has 13 residues.

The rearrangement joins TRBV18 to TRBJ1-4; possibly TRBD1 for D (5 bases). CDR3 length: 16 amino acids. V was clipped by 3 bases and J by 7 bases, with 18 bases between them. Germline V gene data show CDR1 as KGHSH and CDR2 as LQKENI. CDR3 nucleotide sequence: TGTGCCAGCTCACCTTCCGGACGGGGACTGAGTGAAAAACTGTTTTTT. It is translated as CASSPSGRGLSEKLFF.

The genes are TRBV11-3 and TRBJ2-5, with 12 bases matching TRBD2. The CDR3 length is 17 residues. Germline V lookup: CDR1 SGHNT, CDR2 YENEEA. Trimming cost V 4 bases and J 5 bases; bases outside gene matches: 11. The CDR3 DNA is TGTGCCAGCAGCTCGACCTTGACTAGCGGGGGCTCTGAGACCCAGTACTTC. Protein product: CASSSTLTSGGSETQYF.

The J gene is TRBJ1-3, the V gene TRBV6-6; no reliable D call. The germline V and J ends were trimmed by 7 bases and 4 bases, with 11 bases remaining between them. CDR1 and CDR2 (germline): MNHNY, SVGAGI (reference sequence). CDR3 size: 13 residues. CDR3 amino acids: CASIPLRGNTIYF. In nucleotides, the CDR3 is TGTGCCAGCATTCCACTCCGGGGAAACACCATATATTTT.

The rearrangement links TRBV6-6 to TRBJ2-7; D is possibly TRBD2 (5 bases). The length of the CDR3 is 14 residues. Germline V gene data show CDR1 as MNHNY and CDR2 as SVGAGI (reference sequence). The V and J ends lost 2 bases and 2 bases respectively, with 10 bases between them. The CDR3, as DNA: TGTGCCAGCAGTTACCTTCGGGAAGCCTACGAGCAGTACTTC. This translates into CASSYLREAYEQYF.

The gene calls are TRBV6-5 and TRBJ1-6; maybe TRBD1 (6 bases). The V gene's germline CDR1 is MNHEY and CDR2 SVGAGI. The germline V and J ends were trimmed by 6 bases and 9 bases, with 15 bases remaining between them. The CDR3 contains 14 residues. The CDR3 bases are TGTGCCAGCAGGGTACAGGGTGTAGCTTCACCCCTCCACTTT. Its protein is CASRVQGVASPLHF.

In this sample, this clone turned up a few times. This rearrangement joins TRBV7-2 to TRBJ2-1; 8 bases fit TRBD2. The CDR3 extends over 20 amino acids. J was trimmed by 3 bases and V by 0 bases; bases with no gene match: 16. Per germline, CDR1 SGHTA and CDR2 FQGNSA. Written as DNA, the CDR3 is TGTGCCAGCAGCTTAGCCGGGATTAACGGGGGGGGCTCCCGCTACAATGAGCAGTTCTTC. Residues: CASSLAGINGGGSRYNEQFF.

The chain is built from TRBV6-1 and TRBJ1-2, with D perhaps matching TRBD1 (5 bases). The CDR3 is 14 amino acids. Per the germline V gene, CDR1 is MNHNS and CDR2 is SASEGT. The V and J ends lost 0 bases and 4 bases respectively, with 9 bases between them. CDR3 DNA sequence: TGTGCCAGCAGTGAAGCGCAAAGGGGCTATGGCTACACCTTC. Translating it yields CASSEAQRGYGYTF.

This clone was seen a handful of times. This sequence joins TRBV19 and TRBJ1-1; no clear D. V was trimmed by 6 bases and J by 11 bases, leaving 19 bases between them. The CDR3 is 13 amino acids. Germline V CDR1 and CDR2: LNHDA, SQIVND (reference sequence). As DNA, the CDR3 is TGTGCCAGTAGCCCGATGGAGGGCTGGGATGCTTTCTTT. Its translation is CASSPMEGWDAFF.

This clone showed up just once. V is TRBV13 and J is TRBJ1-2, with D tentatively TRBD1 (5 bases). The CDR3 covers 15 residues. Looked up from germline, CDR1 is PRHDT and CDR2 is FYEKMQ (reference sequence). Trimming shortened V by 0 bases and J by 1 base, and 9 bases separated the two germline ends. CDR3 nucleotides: TGTGCCAGCAGCTTAGGTCAGGGCCGTAACTATGGCTACACCTTC. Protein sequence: CASSLGQGRNYGYTF.